This T cell receptor beta chain was profiled in a study of blood T cell repertoires in COVID-19. About the study: Material from acute and convalescent COVID-19 was sourced from the United States, Italy and Spain.

Here immunoSEQ multiplex PCR was the method, and the copy in TCRdb shows in-frame clones only, minus some. The top ten hold around 2.1% of the sample, which has about 260,000 clones, about 82% seen once. The germline V gene has CDR1 SQVTM and CDR2 ANQGSEA. CDR3 length: 15 residues. V shed 0 bases and J 5 bases; nucleotides not matched to a gene: 8. The sequence was collected from a woman in her 50s who had recovered from COVID-19. The chain has TRBV29-1 and TRBJ1-2; 8 bases agree with TRBD1. Sample: PBMCs or T cells enriched from blood (not recorded which). DNA of the CDR3: TGCAGCGTTGAAGACCGGGACAGGCTGATTTATGGCTACACCTTC. Amino acid sequence: CSVEDRDRLIYGYTF. The whole variable domain, filled in from reference TRBV29-1 and TRBJ1-2, reads SAVISQKPSRDICQRGTSLTIQCQVDSQVTMMFWYRQQPGQSLTLIATANQGSEATYESGFVIDKFPISRPNLTFSTLTVSNMSPEDSSIYLCSVEDRDRLIYGYTFGSGTRLTVV.